These T cell receptor beta chains were read from a single sample in a study of CD8+ T cells in alopecia areata. Libraries were prepared by immunoSEQ multiplex PCR; TCRdb keeps only in-frame clonotypes and omits some of them. Among around 61,000 clones listed, approximately 46% were seen once. Material: CD8+ T cells sorted from blood, obtained at week 0. Receptor source: a human donor with alopecia areata. CDR3s include the opening cysteine and the closing phenylalanine or tryptophan. D genes are given only for firm matches. The size field is filled for only some rows; it gives once, few, many or a size class.

d_gene	v_gene	abundance	j_gene	CDR3nt	CDR3aa
-	TRBV5-4	-	TRBJ2-1	TGCGCCAGCAGCCAAGAAGGAGGCGCGGGCAATGAGCAGTTCTTC	CASSQEGGAGNEQFF
TRBD2	TRBV9	once	TRBJ2-6	TGTGCCAGCAGCGTGATAAAAGCGGGACCTCTGATGGGGGCCAACGTCCTGACTTTC	CASSVIKAGPLMGANVLTF
-	TRBV27	-	TRBJ2-7	TGTGCCAGCTCCCTATCGGGGAATCTCTACGAGCAGTACTTC	CASSLSGNLYEQYF
-	TRBV27	-	TRBJ2-5	TGTGCCAGCAGTCCGTTAGGGGACCGGGAGACCCAGTACTTC	CASSPLGDRETQYF
TRBD1	TRBV5-1	-	TRBJ2-7	TGCGCCAGCAGCTGGACAGGGGGCGACGAGCAGTACTTC	CASSWTGGDEQYF
-	TRBV19	-	TRBJ2-5	TGTGCCAGTAGTACCCCCATGCAGGGTGGTCAAGAGACCCAGTACTTC	CASSTPMQGGQETQYF
-	TRBV4-1	-	TRBJ1-5	TGCGCCAGCAGCCAATACTACAGTAGCAATCAGCCCCAGCATTTT	CASSQYYSSNQPQHF
-	TRBV4-1	-	TRBJ2-1	TGCGCCAGCAGCCAAGATCCAGGTATGGAGCAGTTCTTC	CASSQDPGMEQFF
-	TRBV27	-	TRBJ1-5	TGTGCCAGCAGTTTCCTTGGCCAGCCCCAGCATTTT	CASSFLGQPQHF
-	TRBV9	-	TRBJ2-7	TGTGCCAGCAGCGTAAGCCGGGACGGAGTCACCTACGAGCAGTACTTC	CASSVSRDGVTYEQYF
-	TRBV6-1	-	TRBJ2-1	TGTGCCAGCAGATACGACAGTAGCTCCTACAATGAGCAGTTCTTC	CASRYDSSSYNEQFF
TRBD1	TRBV29-1	few	TRBJ1-2	TGCAGCGTTGAGGGGACAGGGAAGGGATATGGCTACACCTTC	CSVEGTGKGYGYTF
TRBD1	TRBV29-1	few	TRBJ2-5	TGCAGCGTCTCCGGGACAGGGGGCCGTAAAGAGACCCAGTACTTC	CSVSGTGGRKETQYF
TRBD2	TRBV11-2	-	TRBJ2-1	TGTGCCAGCAGCTCCCTTCGCGGGAGAATCGGCAATGAGCAGTTCTTC	CASSSLRGRIGNEQFF
-	TRBV7-9	-	TRBJ2-7	TGTGCCAGCAGCCCCCGAGGGGATGGAGCCGAGCAGTACTTC	CASSPRGDGAEQYF
-	TRBV7-9	few	TRBJ2-1	TGTGCCAGCAGCTACGGACAGAATGAGCAGTTCTTC	CASSYGQNEQFF
-	TRBV7-9	few	TRBJ2-1	TGTGCCAGCAGCTTATCTGCGTTCCGCAATGAGCAGTTCTTC	CASSLSAFRNEQFF
TRBD1	TRBV28	-	TRBJ2-7	TGTGCCAGCACCCAGGACAGGGGGTCCTACGAGCAGTACTTC	CASTQDRGSYEQYF
-	TRBV29-1	few	TRBJ2-2	TGCAGCGCTGAGGGCGGGACCTCCGGGAACACCGGGGAGCTGTTTTTT	CSAEGGTSGNTGELFF
-	TRBV29-1	-	TRBJ2-3	TGCAGCGTTGAAGGTTCAGGGGGGACAGATACGCAGTATTTT	CSVEGSGGTDTQYF
TRBD2	TRBV29-1	-	TRBJ2-5	TGCAGCGGCGTAGCGGGAGATCACCAAGAGACCCAGTACTTC	CSGVAGDHQETQYF
-	TRBV4-1	-	TRBJ1-5	TGCGCCAGCAGCCAAGAAAACGGGCTTATCCAGCATTTT	CASSQENGLIQHF
-	TRBV19	-	TRBJ1-1	TGTGCCAGTAGTATAGTAGGGGGAGGTGAAGCTTTCTTT	CASSIVGGGEAFF
TRBD1	TRBV29-1	-	TRBJ1-4	TGCAGCGTTGAGGGGCCGGGACAGATTAATGAAAAACTGTTTTTT	CSVEGPGQINEKLFF
-	TRBV5-4	-	TRBJ2-5	TGTGCCAGCAGCTTACCTGACAGGCTAGAACACCAAGAGACCCAGTACTTC	CASSLPDRLEHQETQYF